The rows below give T cell receptor beta chains drawn from one sample of a study of blood T cells in healthy people across ages. Each CDR3 protein is one row after TCRdb ran MiXCR on the 5' RACE reads. Of roughly 1.5 million distinct CDR3 sequences listed, about 45% are singletons. Sequenced: blood. These receptors all come from a woman aged 18-35 years in good health. Each CDR3 is given with its conserved first and last residue. Each record gives: V gene, D gene, clone size, J gene, CDR3 DNA, CDR3 protein. The D gene is left open where the match is weak. A row's size may be missing; if present it is once, few, many or a size class.

TRBV29-1	-	few	TRBJ2-5	TGCAGCGCCCAGCAAGAGACCCAGTACTTC	CSAQQETQYF
TRBV12-3/TRBV12-4	-	many	TRBJ1-2	TGTGCCAGCTCCCGCACGGCTTATGGCTACACCTTC	CASSRTAYGYTF
TRBV12-5	TRBD1	few	TRBJ1-2	TGTGCTAGTGGTTTGCCAATTCGGGACAGGATACGCTATGGCTACACCTTC	CASGLPIRDRIRYGYTF
TRBV6-2/TRBV6-3	-	-	TRBJ1-2	TGTGCCAGCAGCCTATCAGGGGTTCGGAACTATGGCTACACCTTC	CASSLSGVRNYGYTF
TRBV13	TRBD2	-	TRBJ2-3	TGTGCCAGCAGCCGCAGCGGGGGGCTCACAGATACGCAGTATTTT	CASSRSGGLTDTQYF
TRBV3-1	TRBD1	-	TRBJ1-5	TGTGCCAGCAGCCGCGCCCCCGCAGGGGGTCCCAATCAGCCCCAGCATTTT	CASSRAPAGGPNQPQHF
TRBV5-1	TRBD1	-	TRBJ1-5	TGCGCCAGCAGCTTAAGACAGGGGGCACGGCAGCCCCAGCATTTT	CASSLRQGARQPQHF
TRBV4-1	TRBD1	many	TRBJ1-6	TGCGCCAGCAGCCAAGATTTTGGGACAGCGGCAAATTCACCCCTCCACTTT	CASSQDFGTAANSPLHF
TRBV6-5	TRBD1	few	TRBJ1-2	TGTGCCAGCAGACGGACAGGGGGCTCTGGCTACACCTTC	CASRRTGGSGYTF
TRBV20-1	TRBD1	-	TRBJ2-7	TGCAGTGCTTACTACGGGACAGGGGGCCATTCCTACGAGCAGTACTTC	CSAYYGTGGHSYEQYF
TRBV7-9	-	-	TRBJ2-6	TGTGCCAGCAGCACCCCGTCAGACTCTGGGGCCAACGTCCTGACTTTC	CASSTPSDSGANVLTF
TRBV29-1	-	few	TRBJ1-2	TGCAGCGTTGAAGGACAAAGCTATGGCTACACCTTC	CSVEGQSYGYTF
TRBV7-2	TRBD1	many	TRBJ2-3	TGTGCCAGCAGCCTGGACAGGGGGACTGGTACGCAGTATTTT	CASSLDRGTGTQYF
TRBV27	TRBD1	few	TRBJ1-2	TGTGCCAGCAGTTTATCGGGGGGCGTGTGGGGACAGGGTAACAATAGATATGGCTACACCTTC	CASSLSGGVWGQGNNRYGYTF
TRBV5-1	-	-	TRBJ1-5	TGCGCCAGCAGCTTGTCGGCAGGTGGGGGAGATCAGCCCCAGCATTTT	CASSLSAGGGDQPQHF
TRBV19	-	-	TRBJ2-1	TGTGCCAGTAGTATGAGGGCAGAAGATGAGCAGTTCTTC	CASSMRAEDEQFF
TRBV20-1	TRBD2	-	TRBJ2-3	TGCAGTGCCGATTGGCGGGGGACAGATACGCAGTATTTT	CSADWRGTDTQYF
TRBV20-1	-	-	TRBJ2-7	TGCAGTGCTAGAGATGTGGCATACCTTTCCTACGAGCAGTACTTC	CSARDVAYLSYEQYF
TRBV10-3	TRBD1	few	TRBJ1-2	TGTGCCATCCAGGCCCTAGGGACAGCAGTTAACTATGGCTACACCTTC	CAIQALGTAVNYGYTF
TRBV20-1	-	-	TRBJ2-5	TGCAGTGCTAGAGGGCACGGCCCTTGGGAGACCCAGTACTTC	CSARGHGPWETQYF
TRBV4-3	-	-	TRBJ2-7	TGCGCCAGCAGCCAAGCTAAGGGTGCCGAGCAGTACTTC	CASSQAKGAEQYF
TRBV2	-	few	TRBJ1-1	TGTGCCAGCACTACAGGGTTTGAAGCTTTCTTT	CASTTGFEAFF
TRBV20-1	-	-	TRBJ1-2	TGCAGTGCTAGGGATGCTAACTATGGCTACACCTTC	CSARDANYGYTF
TRBV4-1	TRBD2	-	TRBJ2-1	TGCGCCAGCAGCCAAGAGGGAACGGGGGGTACCAATGAGCGGTTCTTC	CASSQEGTGGTNERFF
TRBV27	TRBD1	many	TRBJ2-7	TGCGCCAGCAGCTTCCTCGGGGACAGCTACGAGCAGTACTTC	CASSFLGDSYEQYF
TRBV27	-	few	TRBJ2-7	TGTGCCAGCAGTTGGCGGGGACACCGGGGGGACGAGCAGTACTTC	CASSWRGHRGDEQYF
TRBV7-8	-	few	TRBJ2-5	TGTGCCAGCAGTCCCCGACCAGAGACCCAGTACTTC	CASSPRPETQYF
TRBV3-1	-	-	TRBJ1-1	TGTGCCAGCAGCCAAGATCGTGGCTTTGGCACTGAAGCTTTCTTT	CASSQDRGFGTEAFF
TRBV5-1	-	once	TRBJ1-1	TGCGCCAGCAGCCTGGACCTGAGGGCTCCACTAATGAACACTGAAGCTTTCTTT	CASSLDLRAPLMNTEAFF
TRBV2	TRBD1	-	TRBJ1-4	TGTGCCAGCATTCCTTTTGACAGGGTCGATGAAAAACTGTTTTTT	CASIPFDRVDEKLFF
TRBV11-2	TRBD1	many	TRBJ2-1	TGTGCCAGCAGCGGGATTGGGACAGGGGAGGCAAATGAGCAGTTCTTC	CASSGIGTGEANEQFF
TRBV5-1	TRBD1	-	TRBJ2-7	TGCGCCAGCAAATCGGGACAGGGCGAGCAGTACTTC	CASKSGQGEQYF
TRBV11-2	TRBD1	-	TRBJ2-5	TGTGCCAGCAGCTACAGGGGCCTCGGCGAGACCCAGTACTTC	CASSYRGLGETQYF
TRBV20-1	-	-	TRBJ1-4	TGCAGTGCTAGAGACGGGACTAATGAAAAACTGTTTTTT	CSARDGTNEKLFF
TRBV7-2	-	few	TRBJ2-6	TGTGCCAGGGGTACTGGGGCCAACGTCCTGACTTTC	CARGTGANVLTF
TRBV20-1	TRBD2	-	TRBJ2-7	TGCAGTGCTAGGACTAGCGGGACCCGTTCACGGGGTTCCTACGAGCAGTACTTC	CSARTSGTRSRGSYEQYF
TRBV15	-	few	TRBJ2-5	TGTGCCACCAGCAGAGGACACCAAAAAGAGACCCAGTACTTC	CATSRGHQKETQYF
TRBV5-1	TRBD2	-	TRBJ2-3	TGCGCCAGCAGCGGTTCAGGGACTAGCGGGGTTGACTACACAGATACGCAGTATTTT	CASSGSGTSGVDYTDTQYF
TRBV12-3/TRBV12-4	-	-	TRBJ1-2	TGTGCCAGCAGTCCTCGCGGGCAGCGCGGCGGCTACACCTTC	CASSPRGQRGGYTF
TRBV7-9	-	-	TRBJ1-1	TGTGCCAGCAGCTTTGGGGAGATGAACACTGAAGCTTTCTTT	CASSFGEMNTEAFF
TRBV7-2	-	-	TRBJ1-5	TGTGCCAGCAGCTTAGCGCGGGGGGCAGGGATTCAGCCCCAGCATTTT	CASSLARGAGIQPQHF
TRBV28	TRBD2	few	TRBJ2-1	TGTGCCAGCAGTTTACCCGGGACTAGCGGGTTCGAGCAGTTCTTC	CASSLPGTSGFEQFF
TRBV20-1	TRBD2	-	TRBJ2-3	TGCAGTGCTAGAGGTTTTTCGGGCGGGACTAGAGACACGCAGTATTTT	CSARGFSGGTRDTQYF
TRBV20-1	-	-	TRBJ2-1	TGCAGTGCTATCGCCGGGAGCTCCTACAATGAGCAGTTCTTC	CSAIAGSSYNEQFF
TRBV4-2	-	few	TRBJ2-6	TGTGCCAGCAGCCAACAGAGCGGGCTTTCTGGGGCCAACGTCCTGACTTTC	CASSQQSGLSGANVLTF
TRBV14	-	-	TRBJ2-3	TGTGCCAGCAGCCAGAATACAGGGAATACGCAGTATTTT	CASSQNTGNTQYF
TRBV4-3	-	few	TRBJ1-1	TGCGCCAGCAGCCAAGAGCAGGGATCACGCACTGAAGCTTTCTTT	CASSQEQGSRTEAFF
TRBV24-1	-	-	TRBJ1-4	TGTGCCACCAGTGATCATAATGAAAAACTGTTTTTT	CATSDHNEKLFF
TRBV11-2	-	-	TRBJ2-7	TGTACCAGCAGCCGCGGACTGTCCAGAGAGGCCCAGTACTTC	CTSSRGLSREAQYF